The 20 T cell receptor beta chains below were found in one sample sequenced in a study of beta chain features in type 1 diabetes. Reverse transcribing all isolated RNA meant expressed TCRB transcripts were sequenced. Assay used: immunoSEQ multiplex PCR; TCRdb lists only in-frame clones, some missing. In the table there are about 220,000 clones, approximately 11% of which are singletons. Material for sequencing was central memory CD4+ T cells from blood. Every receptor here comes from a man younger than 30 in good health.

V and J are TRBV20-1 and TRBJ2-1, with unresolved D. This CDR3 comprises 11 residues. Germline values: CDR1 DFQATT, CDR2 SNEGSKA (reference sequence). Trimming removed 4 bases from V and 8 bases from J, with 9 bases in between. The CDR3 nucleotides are TGCAGTGCTACCAATGGGCATGAGCAGTTCTTC. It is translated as CSATNGHEQFF.

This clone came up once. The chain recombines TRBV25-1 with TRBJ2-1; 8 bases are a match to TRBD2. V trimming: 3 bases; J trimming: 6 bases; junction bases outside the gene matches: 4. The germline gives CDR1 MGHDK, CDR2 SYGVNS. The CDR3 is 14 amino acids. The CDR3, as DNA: TGTGCCAGCAGTGACGCTAGCGGGTTCAATGAGCAGTTCTTC. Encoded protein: CASSDASGFNEQFF.

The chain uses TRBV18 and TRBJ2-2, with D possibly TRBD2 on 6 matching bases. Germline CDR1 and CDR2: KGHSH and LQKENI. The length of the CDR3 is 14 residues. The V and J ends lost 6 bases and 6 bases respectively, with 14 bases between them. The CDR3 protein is CASSPSVGAGELFF. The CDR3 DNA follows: TGTGCCAGCTCTCCTAGCGTTGGTGCCGGGGAGCTGTTTTTT.

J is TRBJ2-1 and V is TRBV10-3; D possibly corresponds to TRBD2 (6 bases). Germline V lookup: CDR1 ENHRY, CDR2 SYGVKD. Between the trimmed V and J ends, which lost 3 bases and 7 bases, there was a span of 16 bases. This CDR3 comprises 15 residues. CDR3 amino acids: CAISDDRDSRNEQFF. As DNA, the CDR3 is TGTGCCATCAGTGATGACCGGGACTCACGGAATGAGCAGTTCTTC.

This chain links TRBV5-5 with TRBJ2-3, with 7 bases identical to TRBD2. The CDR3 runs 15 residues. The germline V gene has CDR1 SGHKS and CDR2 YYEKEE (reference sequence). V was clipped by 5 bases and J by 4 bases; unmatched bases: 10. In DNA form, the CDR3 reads TGTGCCAGCAGGTCTGGCGGGAGCTGGTCAGATACGCAGTATTTT. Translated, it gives CASRSGGSWSDTQYF.

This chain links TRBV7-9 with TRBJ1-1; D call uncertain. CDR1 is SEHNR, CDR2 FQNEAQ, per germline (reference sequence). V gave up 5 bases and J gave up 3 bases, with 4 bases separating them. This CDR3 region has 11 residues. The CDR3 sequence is CASSRYTEAFF. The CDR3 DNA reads TGTGCCAGCAGCCGTTACACTGAAGCTTTCTTT.

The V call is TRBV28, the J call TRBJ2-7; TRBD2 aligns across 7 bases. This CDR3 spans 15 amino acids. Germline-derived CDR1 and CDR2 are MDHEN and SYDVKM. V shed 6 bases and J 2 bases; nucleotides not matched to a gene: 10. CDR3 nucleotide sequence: TGTGCCAGCAGCTCCCGAAGGGCGGGGGCCTACGAGCAGTACTTC. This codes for CASSSRRAGAYEQYF.

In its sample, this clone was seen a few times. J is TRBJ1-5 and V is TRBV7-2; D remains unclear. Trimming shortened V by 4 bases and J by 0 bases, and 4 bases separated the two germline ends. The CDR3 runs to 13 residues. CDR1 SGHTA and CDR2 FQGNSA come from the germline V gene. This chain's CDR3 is CASSSNSNQPQHF. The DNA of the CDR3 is TGTGCCAGCAGCTCTAATAGCAATCAGCCCCAGCATTTT.

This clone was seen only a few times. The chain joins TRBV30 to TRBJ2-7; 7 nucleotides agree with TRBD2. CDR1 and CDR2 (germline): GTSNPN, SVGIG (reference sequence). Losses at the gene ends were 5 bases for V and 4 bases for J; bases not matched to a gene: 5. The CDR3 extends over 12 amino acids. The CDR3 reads CAWSWGGYEQYF. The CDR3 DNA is TGTGCCTGGTCCTGGGGGGGGTACGAGCAGTACTTC.

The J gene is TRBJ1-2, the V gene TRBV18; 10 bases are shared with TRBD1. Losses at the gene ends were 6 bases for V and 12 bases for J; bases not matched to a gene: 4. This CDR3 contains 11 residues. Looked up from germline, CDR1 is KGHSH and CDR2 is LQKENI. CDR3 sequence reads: CASSRDRGHTF. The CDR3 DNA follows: TGTGCCAGCTCCCGGGACAGGGGCCACACCTTC.

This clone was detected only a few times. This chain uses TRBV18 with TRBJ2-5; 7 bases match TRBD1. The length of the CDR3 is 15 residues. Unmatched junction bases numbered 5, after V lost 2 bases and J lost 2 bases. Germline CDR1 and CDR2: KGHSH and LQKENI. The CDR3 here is CASSPGQVRQETQYF. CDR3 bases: TGTGCCAGCTCACCAGGACAGGTTCGACAAGAGACCCAGTACTTC.

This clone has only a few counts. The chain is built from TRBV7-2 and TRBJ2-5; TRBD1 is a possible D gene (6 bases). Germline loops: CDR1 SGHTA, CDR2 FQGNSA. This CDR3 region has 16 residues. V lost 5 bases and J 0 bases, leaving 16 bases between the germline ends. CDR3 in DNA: TGTGCCAGCAGCCCCCCGGGACATCCTCACCAAGAGACCCAGTACTTC. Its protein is CASSPPGHPHQETQYF.

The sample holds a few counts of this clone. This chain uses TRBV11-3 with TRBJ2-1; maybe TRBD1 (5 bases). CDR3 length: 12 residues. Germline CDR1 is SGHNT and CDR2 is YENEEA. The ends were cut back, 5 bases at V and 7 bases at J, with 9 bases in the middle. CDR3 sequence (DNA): TGTGCCAGCAGCCCAGACAGAAATGAGCAGTTCTTC. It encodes CASSPDRNEQFF. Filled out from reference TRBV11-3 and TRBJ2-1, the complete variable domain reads EAGVVQSPRYKIIEKKQPVAFWCNPISGHNTLYWYLQNLGQGPELLIRYENEEAVDDSQLPKDRFSAERLKGVDSTLKIQPAELGDSAVYLCASSPDRNEQFFGPGTRLTVL.

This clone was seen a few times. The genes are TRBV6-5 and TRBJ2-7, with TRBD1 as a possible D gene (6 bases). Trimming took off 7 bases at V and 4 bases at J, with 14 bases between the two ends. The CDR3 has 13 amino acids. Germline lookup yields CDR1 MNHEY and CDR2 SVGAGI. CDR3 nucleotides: TGTGCCAGCACCTTACAGGGATCGTACGAGCAGTACTTC. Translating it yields CASTLQGSYEQYF.

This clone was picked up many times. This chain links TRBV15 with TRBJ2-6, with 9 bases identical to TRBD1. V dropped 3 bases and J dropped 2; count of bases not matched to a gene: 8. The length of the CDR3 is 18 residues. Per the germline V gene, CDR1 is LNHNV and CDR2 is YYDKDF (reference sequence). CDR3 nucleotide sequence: TGTGCCACCAGCAGTGACCTCGGACAGGGGACTGGGGCCAACGTCCTGACTTTC. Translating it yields CATSSDLGQGTGANVLTF.

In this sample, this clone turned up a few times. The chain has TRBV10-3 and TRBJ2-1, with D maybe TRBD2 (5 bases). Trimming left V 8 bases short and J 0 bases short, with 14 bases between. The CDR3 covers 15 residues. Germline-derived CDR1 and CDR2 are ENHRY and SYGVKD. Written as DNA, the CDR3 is TGTGCCATCTCCGAGGGATTGGTCTCCTACAATGAGCAGTTCTTC. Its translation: CAISEGLVSYNEQFF.

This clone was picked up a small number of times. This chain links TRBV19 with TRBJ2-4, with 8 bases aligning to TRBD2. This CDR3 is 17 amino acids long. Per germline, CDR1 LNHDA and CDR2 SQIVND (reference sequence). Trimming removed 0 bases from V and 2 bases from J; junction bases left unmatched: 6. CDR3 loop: CASSIEKAGATKNIQYF. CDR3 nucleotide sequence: TGTGCCAGTAGTATAGAAAAAGCGGGAGCAACCAAAAACATTCAGTACTTC.

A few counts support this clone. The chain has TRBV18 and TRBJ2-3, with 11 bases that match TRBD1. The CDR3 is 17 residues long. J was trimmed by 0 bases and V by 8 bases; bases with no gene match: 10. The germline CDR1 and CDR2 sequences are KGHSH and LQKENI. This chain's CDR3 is CASPRDRGDPSTDTQYF. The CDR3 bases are TGTGCCAGCCCCCGGGACAGGGGGGACCCTAGCACAGATACGCAGTATTTT. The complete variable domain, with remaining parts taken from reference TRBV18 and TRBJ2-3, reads NAGVMQNPRHLVRRRGQEARLRCSPMKGHSHVYWYRQLPEEGLKFMVYLQKENIIDESGMPKERFSAEFPKEGPSILRIQQVVRGDSAAYFCASPRDRGDPSTDTQYFGPGTRLTVL.

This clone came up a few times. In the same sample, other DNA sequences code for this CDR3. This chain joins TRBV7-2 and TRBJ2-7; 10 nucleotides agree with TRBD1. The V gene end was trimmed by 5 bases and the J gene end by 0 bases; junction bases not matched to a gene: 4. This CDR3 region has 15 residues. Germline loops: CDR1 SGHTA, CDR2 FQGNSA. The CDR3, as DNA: TGTGCCAGCAGCGACAGGGACAGGGGCTCCTACGAGCAGTACTTC. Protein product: CASSDRDRGSYEQYF.

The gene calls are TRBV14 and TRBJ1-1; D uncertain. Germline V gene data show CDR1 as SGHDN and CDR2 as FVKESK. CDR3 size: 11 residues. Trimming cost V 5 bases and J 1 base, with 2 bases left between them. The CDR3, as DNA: TGTGCCAGCAGCTCGAACACTGAAGCTTTCTTT. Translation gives CASSSNTEAFF.